This TCR beta chain was documented in a study of cytomegalovirus exposure and HLA in healthy donors. The CDR3 is 17 residues long. Trimming pared 2 bases from V and 0 bases from J, leaving 17 bases between. The germline V gene has CDR1 MNHNS and CDR2 SASEGT. The PCR was carried out with 60 Vbeta primers and 13 Jbeta primers. Generated by immunoSEQ multiplex PCR, the TCRdb table keeps only in-frame clones and is missing some. In the table there are approximately 150,000 clones, about two thirds of which are singletons. With regard to this clone: What it binds is not known.

Study observations and caveats: Relative to the approximately 700-donor mean, N-insertions were reportedly fewer in an Asian-associated ancestry cluster in a later analysis. For most TCR beta V segments, an earlier analysis put the productive rate at about 87% or about 30% of the time.

This sequence joins TRBV6-1 and TRBJ2-7; D is perhaps TRBD2 (5 bases). The receptor's source is a man between 25 and 39 years old in good health and CMV-seropositive. Sequenced material: PBMCs. The CDR3: CASSEKVMWGVSYEQYF. CDR3 DNA sequence: TGTGCCAGCAGTGAAAAGGTGATGTGGGGAGTCTCCTACGAGCAGTACTTC.